These T cell receptor beta chains were read from a single sample in a study of cytotoxic CD8 clonotypes in ibrutinib-treated CLL. Sequenced by immunoSEQ multiplex PCR; TCRdb stores in-frame clones only, minus some. The repertoire holds some 350,000 clones, with 67% as singletons. Sample: PBMCs, taken after 36 months of ibrutinib treatment. The receptors stem from a human donor with chronic lymphocytic leukemia. Both conserved end residues are part of each CDR3. D genes are given only for firm matches. Some rows mark clone size as missing; the rest say once, few, many or name a class of expanded clone.

>TRBV4-1|-|-|TRBJ1-1
CASSQHGVVTAFF
TGCGCCAGCAGCCAACATGGGGTGGTGACAGCTTTCTTT
>TRBV7-9|TRBD2|few|TRBJ2-2
CASSHHTLTSGSSGELFF
TGTGCCAGCAGCCACCATACCCTAACTAGCGGGAGTTCCGGGGAGCTGTTTTTT
>TRBV4-2|TRBD2|-|TRBJ2-5
CASSRGTRVQETQYF
TGTGCCAGCAGCCGAGGGACTAGGGTCCAAGAGACCCAGTACTTC
>TRBV5-4|TRBD2|-|TRBJ2-1
CASSVTSGTYNEQFF
TGTGCCAGCAGCGTGACTAGCGGGACCTACAATGAGCAGTTCTTC
>TRBV28|-|-|TRBJ2-7
CASSFYGLNSYEQYF
TGTGCCAGCAGTTTTTACGGGCTGAACTCCTACGAGCAGTACTTC
>TRBV4-1|TRBD1|-|TRBJ2-1
CASSHTGDNEQFF
TGCGCCAGCAGCCATACAGGGGACAATGAGCAGTTCTTC
>TRBV5-6|TRBD2|once|TRBJ2-7
CASSTPSGGAYEQYF
TGTGCCAGCAGCACCCCCAGCGGGGGGGCCTACGAGCAGTACTTC
>TRBV28|TRBD1|-|TRBJ1-1
CATGTGGNYDTEAFF
TGTGCCACCGGGACAGGGGGGAACTACGACACTGAAGCTTTCTTT
>TRBV11-2|-|-|TRBJ2-7
CASSRHRVSEQYF
TGTGCCAGCAGCCGTCACAGGGTTAGCGAGCAGTACTTC
>TRBV5-6|-|-|TRBJ2-7
CASSLLHEQYF
TGTGCCAGCAGCCTCCTCCACGAGCAGTACTTC
>TRBV2|-|few|TRBJ2-1
CASSEPPKGWMGLVHEQFF
TGTGCCAGCAGTGAACCTCCGAAGGGATGGATGGGACTCGTCCATGAGCAGTTCTTC
>TRBV28|TRBD1|-|TRBJ1-2
CASSLRTGLRDYGYTF
TGTGCCAGCAGTTTACGGACAGGGCTACGGGACTATGGCTACACCTTC
>TRBV29-1|TRBD1|once|TRBJ2-7
CSVVRTGSVYEQYF
TGCAGCGTTGTGAGGACAGGGAGTGTTTACGAGCAGTACTTC
>TRBV6-5|-|-|TRBJ1-5
CASSYSRIQPQHF
TGTGCCAGCAGTTACTCCCGGATTCAGCCCCAGCATTTT
>TRBV6-5|TRBD1|-|TRBJ2-2
CAIKPGQGFGELFF
TGTGCCATTAAACCGGGACAGGGGTTCGGGGAGCTGTTTTTT
>TRBV7-2|-|few|TRBJ2-7
CASSAGGPLAHEQYF
TGTGCCAGCAGCGCCGGGGGCCCACTCGCCCACGAGCAGTACTTC
>TRBV11-3|-|-|TRBJ2-3
CASSFRGASTDTQYF
TGTGCCAGCAGCTTCCGTGGGGCTAGCACAGATACGCAGTATTTT
>TRBV9|-|-|TRBJ2-2
CASSVSRYGELFF
TGTGCCAGCAGCGTAAGTCGGTACGGGGAGCTGTTTTTT
>TRBV7-2|TRBD2|-|TRBJ2-2
CASSLVGLVGPGELFF
TGTGCCAGCAGCTTAGTGGGACTAGTCGGGCCCGGGGAGCTGTTTTTT
>TRBV5-1|-|-|TRBJ2-3
CASSLGHAAGGTDTQYF
TGCGCCAGCAGCTTGGGGCATGCGGCAGGGGGCACAGATACGCAGTATTTT
>TRBV11-2|-|once|TRBJ2-3
CASSLGRRAASTDTQYF
TGTGCCAGCAGCTTAGGGCGGCGGGCCGCTAGCACAGATACGCAGTATTTT
>TRBV2|TRBD1|-|TRBJ2-7
CASKRQGEVNEQYF
TGTGCCAGTAAAAGACAGGGGGAGGTTAACGAGCAGTACTTC
>TRBV7-3|-|-|TRBJ1-1
CASSLTTKTEAFF
TGTGCCAGCAGCTTAACGACTAAAACTGAAGCTTTCTTT
>TRBV5-1|TRBD2|-|TRBJ2-1
CASSFLAGGNYNEQFF
TGCGCCAGCAGCTTCCTAGCGGGAGGGAACTACAATGAGCAGTTCTTC
>TRBV11-2|-|-|TRBJ1-5
CASSLDSDSPNQPQHF
TGTGCCAGCAGCTTAGACTCGGACAGCCCCAATCAGCCCCAGCATTTT
>TRBV5-1|TRBD1|-|TRBJ1-4
CASSPTGGSDEKLFF
TGCGCCAGCAGCCCGACAGGGGGGTCGGATGAAAAACTGTTTTTT
>TRBV6-5|TRBD1|-|TRBJ2-3
CASIGQGRNTQYF
TGTGCCAGCATTGGACAGGGGCGGAATACGCAGTATTTT
>TRBV7-9|TRBD2|-|TRBJ2-7
CASSSGTSAHYEQYF
TGTGCCAGCAGTTCCGGGACTAGCGCACACTACGAGCAGTACTTC
>TRBV10-3|-|few|TRBJ1-1
CAISDRGANTEAFF
TGTGCCATCAGTGATCGGGGGGCGAACACTGAAGCTTTCTTT
>TRBV5-1|-|-|TRBJ1-1
CASSLAAGTEAFF
TGTGCCAGCAGCTTGGCGGCGGGGACTGAAGCTTTCTTT
>TRBV19|TRBD2|-|TRBJ2-5
CASSTLAGVETQYF
TGTGCCAGTAGTACCCTAGCGGGGGTAGAGACCCAGTACTTC
>TRBV18|-|-|TRBJ2-1
CASSFDRRGTNEQFF
TGTGCCAGCTCATTCGACAGGCGAGGGACTAATGAGCAGTTCTTC
>TRBV5-4|-|-|TRBJ1-6
CASSSGTTTSSYNSPLHF
TGTGCCAGCAGCTCTGGGACGACGACTAGCTCCTATAATTCACCCCTCCACTTT
>TRBV29-1|-|few|TRBJ1-2
CSVEAPSYGYTF
TGCAGCGTTGAAGCCCCCAGCTATGGCTACACCTTC
>TRBV29-1|-|once|TRBJ2-1
CSVILERAYNEQFF
TGCAGCGTTATATTAGAGCGGGCCTACAATGAGCAGTTCTTC
>TRBV28|TRBD2|-|TRBJ2-4
CASSTRSGALSKNIQYF
TGTGCCAGCAGTACCCGAAGCGGGGCTTTAAGCAAAAACATTCAGTACTTC
>TRBV6-5|-|few|TRBJ1-2
CASSYSVGEADSGYTF
TGTGCCAGCAGTTACTCTGTCGGAGAAGCGGATAGTGGCTACACCTTC
>TRBV15|TRBD1|once|TRBJ1-2
CATSRYRDSYGYTF
TGTGCCACCAGCAGATATAGGGACAGCTATGGCTACACCTTC
>TRBV6-5|TRBD2|-|TRBJ2-5
CASSSGTSVIETQYF
TGTGCCAGCAGTTCCGGGACTAGCGTCATCGAGACCCAGTACTTC
>TRBV5-1|TRBD2|once|TRBJ2-7
CASSPRLAVYEQYF
TGCGCCAGCAGCCCAAGACTAGCGGTCTACGAGCAGTACTTC
>TRBV9|TRBD1|-|TRBJ1-1
CASSVLDRGSEAFF
TGTGCCAGCAGCGTCCTGGACAGGGGATCTGAAGCTTTCTTT
>TRBV7-2|-|-|TRBJ2-7
CASSYVKAYEQYF
TGTGCCAGCAGCTACGTGAAAGCCTACGAGCAGTACTTC
>TRBV29-1|-|-|TRBJ2-2
CSVEVNTGELFF
TGCAGCGTTGAAGTGAACACCGGGGAGCTGTTTTTT
>TRBV6-6|TRBD1|few|TRBJ2-7
CASRTGSLEQYF
TGTGCCAGCAGGACAGGGTCCCTCGAGCAGTACTTC